This T cell receptor (beta chain) was obtained from a study of CD8+ T cells in alopecia areata. After isolation, RNA underwent reverse transcription to generate cDNA as the sequencing template. Here immunoSEQ multiplex PCR was the method, and the copy in TCRdb shows in-frame clones only, minus some. The data contain about 130,000 clones, almost 50% of them singletons. Punch biopsies of lesional scalp, plus peripheral blood, were taken from alopecia areata patients. Using a FACSAria, the CD4+ and CD8+ T cells were sorted from the PBMCs. Findings and limits, study-wide: More clonal than normal scalp was lesional scalp, particularly alopecia totalis/universalis.

This CDR3 spans 17 amino acids. On this clone itself: Its antigen is unknown.

The TCR originated in a human donor with alopecia areata. Sample: CD8+ T cells sorted from blood, taken at week 0. V is TRBV23-1 and J is TRBJ2-5, with a possible D match to TRBD2 (6 bases). The J call may be wrong; the DNA end is better matched by TRBJ2-7. TRBV23-1 is placed among ORFs of uncertain function. The CDR3 is CASSQIPQVTSSGEQYF. In DNA form, the CDR3 reads TGCGCCAGCAGTCAAATCCCGCAGGTGACTAGTTCGGGCGAGCAGTACTTC.